Listed here are 18 T cell receptor beta chains from one sample, sequenced in a study of blood T cell repertoires in COVID-19. Method: immunoSEQ multiplex PCR; TCRdb's copy keeps in-frame clones and lacks some. The table records around 220,000 clones, 86% of them present only once. Sequencing input: peripheral blood. Source of these receptors: a woman aged 45-59 years with COVID-19, enrolled during active disease.

The CDR3 sequence is CASSWRLDGYTF. The CDR3 DNA reads as TGTGCCAGCAGCTGGAGGCTAGATGGCTACACCTTC. The chain uses TRBV13 and TRBJ1-2; D is unclear. The length of the CDR3 is 12 residues. V was trimmed by 4 bases and J by 6 bases, leaving 9 bases between them. Germline loops: CDR1 PRHDT, CDR2 FYEKMQ (reference sequence).

The chain has TRBV5-1 and TRBJ2-1, with 9 bases that match TRBD1. Germline V CDR1 and CDR2: SGHRS, YFSETQ. The CDR3 extends over 15 amino acids. Losses at the gene ends were 1 base for V and 8 bases for J; bases not matched to a gene: 7. CDR3 bases: TGCGCCAGCAGCTTGTCGGGACAGGGACCCCATGAGCAGTTCTTC. Translating gives CASSLSGQGPHEQFF.

The chain links TRBV19 to TRBJ1-3, with D tentatively TRBD1 (6 bases). Germline V gene lookup returns CDR1 LNHDA and CDR2 SQIVND (reference sequence). This CDR3 is built from 13 residues. V lost 9 bases and J lost 3, with 12 bases in between. The CDR3 here is CASGSGVGNTIYF. CDR3 sequence (DNA): TGTGCCAGCGGGTCAGGGGTTGGAAACACCATATATTTT.

This rearrangement joins TRBV5-4 to TRBJ2-5; TRBD2 agrees at 9 bases. CDR3 length: 16 residues. Germline CDR1 is SGHNT and CDR2 is YYREEE (reference sequence). V lost 4 bases to trimming and J lost 5 bases; unmatched junction nucleotides: 12. The CDR3 DNA reads TGTGCCAGCAGCCGTCCGGTAGCGGGGGCGGGGGAGACCCAGTACTTC. Protein: CASSRPVAGAGETQYF.

The chain couples TRBV5-1 to TRBJ2-3; TRBD2 matches at 7 bases. The length of the CDR3 is 15 residues. V was pared by 4 bases and J by 2 bases, with 7 bases of the junction left unmatched. Germline V CDR1 and CDR2: SGHRS, YFSETQ. The CDR3, as DNA: TGCGCCAGCAGCGTATGGACTAGTCCCACAGATACGCAGTATTTT. Translation gives CASSVWTSPTDTQYF.

In this sample, this clone turned up once. CDR3 bases: TGTGCCAGCAGCGAGGGCACTGAAGCTTTCTTT. Encoded protein: CASSEGTEAFF. V and J are TRBV12-3 or TRBV12-4 and TRBJ1-1, with D hard to call. V was cut by 6 bases and J by 4 bases, with 6 bases left in between. The CDR3 sequence is 11 residues long.

V gene TRBV5-6 combines with J gene TRBJ2-3; no reliable D call. The CDR3 runs to 15 residues. Trimming stripped 0 bases from V and 0 bases from J, with 8 bases between. Looked up from germline, CDR1 is SGHDT and CDR2 is YYEEEE. CDR3: CASSLEQLSTDTQYF. In DNA form, the CDR3 reads TGTGCCAGCAGCTTGGAACAGCTAAGCACAGATACGCAGTATTTT.

The chain employs TRBV5-4 and TRBJ2-5, with 11 bases lining up with TRBD2. The V gene's germline CDR1 is SGHNT and CDR2 YYREEE (reference sequence). Losses at the gene ends were 4 bases for V and 0 bases for J; bases not matched to a gene: 2. CDR3 length equals 15 residues. The CDR3 nucleotides read TGTGCCAGCAGCCCTAGCGGGGGGTACCAAGAGACCCAGTACTTC. Translated: CASSPSGGYQETQYF.

The rearrangement uses TRBV12-5 and TRBJ2-5; possible D gene TRBD2, 5 bases. This CDR3 comprises 15 residues. V lost 6 bases, J lost 5 bases, and 19 bases lay in between. Germline CDR1 LGHNT, CDR2 FRNRAP. The CDR3 DNA follows: TGTGCTAGTGGCCCAACTAGTAACGGGCTGGAGACCCAGTACTTC. Translated, it gives CASGPTSNGLETQYF. The variable domain in full, with the rest retrieved from reference TRBV12-5 and TRBJ2-5, is DARVTQTPRHKVTEMGQEVTMRCQPILGHNTVFWYRQTMMQGLELLAYFRNRAPLDDSGMPKDRFSAEMPDATLATLKIQPSEPRDSAVYFCASGPTSNGLETQYFGPGTRLLVL.

J is TRBJ2-3 and V is TRBV12-3 or TRBV12-4, with D possibly matching TRBD2 (5 bases). V shed 7 bases and J shed 4 bases, with 9 bases lying between them. This CDR3 is 12 amino acids long. The CDR3 DNA sequence: TGTGCCAGCACGAGGGTGTCAGATACGCAGTATTTT. This translates into CASTRVSDTQYF.

This clone appeared a single time. The V gene is TRBV7-9, the J gene TRBJ2-7, with D tentatively TRBD1 (7 bases). The CDR3 has 15 amino acids. V lost 5 bases to trimming and J lost 3 bases, with 17 bases between them. Germline loops: CDR1 SEHNR, CDR2 FQNEAQ (reference sequence). The CDR3 reads CASSPAGQIHYEQYF. CDR3 in DNA: TGTGCCAGCAGCCCCGCGGGACAGATCCACTACGAGCAGTACTTC.

The chain uses TRBV6-6 and TRBJ2-7; D is possibly TRBD1 (6 bases). The CDR3 contains 14 residues. CDR1 and CDR2 (germline): MNHNY, SVGAGI (reference sequence). V shed 4 bases and J shed 4 bases, with 14 bases lying between them. CDR3 loop: CASSSITGKYEQYF. Here the CDR3 DNA reads TGTGCCAGCAGTTCCATTACAGGGAAGTACGAGCAGTACTTC.

The chain employs TRBV19 and TRBJ2-2; 8 positions agree with TRBD2. The V gene end was trimmed by 8 bases and the J gene end by 5 bases; junction bases not matched to a gene: 13. The CDR3 is made up of 16 amino acids. Germline V gene lookup returns CDR1 LNHDA and CDR2 SQIVND (reference sequence). CDR3 loop: CASSRGAGELTGELFF. CDR3 nucleotides: TGTGCCAGTTCGAGAGGAGCGGGGGAACTAACCGGGGAGCTGTTTTTT. The full variable domain, rest sourced from reference TRBV19 and TRBJ2-2, is DGGITQSPKYLFRKEGQNVTLSCEQNLNHDAMYWYRQDPGQGLRLIYYSQIVNDFQKGDIAEGYSVSREKKESFPLTVTSAQKNPTAFYLCASSRGAGELTGELFFGEGSRLTVL.

Here the CDR3 DNA reads TGCGCCAGCAGCCCCCGGGGGGGGAGTACCGGGGAGCTGTTTTTT. Amino acids: CASSPRGGSTGELFF. This chain uses TRBV5-1 with TRBJ2-2; TRBD2 matches 8 bases. The junction had 7 bases not matched to a gene; V was cut back by 4 bases and J by 5 bases. CDR1 is SGHRS and CDR2 is YFSETQ in the germline V gene. The length of the CDR3 is 15 residues.

The chain links TRBV11-1 to TRBJ2-1, with D tentatively TRBD2 (7 bases). This CDR3 has 16 residues. CDR1 is SGHAT, CDR2 FQDESV, per germline (reference sequence). The germline V and J ends were trimmed by 5 bases and 0 bases, with 14 bases remaining between them. Written as DNA, the CDR3 is TGTGCCAGCAGCCGAGGGGGGGGTAGCTCCTACAATGAGCAGTTCTTC. Encoded protein: CASSRGGGSSYNEQFF.

This chain links TRBV4-3 with TRBJ2-3; tentatively, D is TRBD1 (6 bases). This CDR3 comprises 19 residues. Germline V gives CDR1 LGHNA, CDR2 YSLEER. Trimming took off 1 base at V and 5 bases at J, with 25 bases between the two ends. The CDR3 region has the DNA TGCGCCAGCAGCCAAGCCAGCGGTCCCACAGGGTGGTCAGGAGATACGCAGTATTTT. It specifies CASSQASGPTGWSGDTQYF.

This chain uses TRBV11-3 with TRBJ2-1; a weak D match, TRBD1 (5 bases). This CDR3 has 16 residues. Germline V gene lookup returns CDR1 SGHNT and CDR2 YENEEA. V was clipped by 5 bases and J by 9 bases, with 23 bases between them. The CDR3 nucleotides are TGTGCCAGCAGCCAGGGCGGAAAAATTGGGTTGAGTGAGCAGTTCTTC. Translating it yields CASSQGGKIGLSEQFF.

CDR3 loop: CASSVVGLVDSRSGANVLTF. CDR3 nucleotides: TGTGCCAGCAGCGTAGTCGGATTGGTCGACTCCCGCTCTGGGGCCAACGTCCTGACTTTC. The chain links TRBV9 to TRBJ2-6, with D hard to call. Germline V CDR1 and CDR2: SGDLS, YYNGEE. V was clipped by 0 bases and J by 0 bases, with 19 bases between them. The length of the CDR3 is 20 residues.